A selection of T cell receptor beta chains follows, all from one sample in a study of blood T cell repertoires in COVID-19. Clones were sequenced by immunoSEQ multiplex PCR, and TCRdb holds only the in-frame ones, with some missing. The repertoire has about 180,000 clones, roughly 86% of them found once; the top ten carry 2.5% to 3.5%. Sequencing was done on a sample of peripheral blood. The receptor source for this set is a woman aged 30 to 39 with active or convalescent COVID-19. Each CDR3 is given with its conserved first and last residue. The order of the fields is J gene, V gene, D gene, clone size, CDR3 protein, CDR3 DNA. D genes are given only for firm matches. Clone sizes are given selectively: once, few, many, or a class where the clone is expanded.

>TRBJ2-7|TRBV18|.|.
CASSLDSSYEQYF
TGTGCCAGCTCCCTAGACAGCTCCTACGAGCAGTACTTC
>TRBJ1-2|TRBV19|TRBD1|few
CASSILEGGAGGYGYTF
TGTGCCAGTAGTATCCTGGAAGGGGGCGCTGGGGGCTATGGCTACACCTTC
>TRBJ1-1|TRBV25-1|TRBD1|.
CASGSETGTANTEAFF
TGTGCCAGCGGATCCGAGACAGGGACCGCGAACACTGAAGCTTTCTTT
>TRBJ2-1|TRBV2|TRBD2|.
CASTVDSGAYNEQFF
TGTGCCAGCACCGTTGATAGCGGGGCCTACAATGAGCAGTTCTTC
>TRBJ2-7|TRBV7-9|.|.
CASSLGTEHSYEQYF
TGTGCCAGCAGCTTAGGGACAGAACACTCCTACGAGCAGTACTTC
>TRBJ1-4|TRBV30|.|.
CAWMGLGIEKLFF
TGTGCCTGGATGGGACTGGGAATAGAAAAACTGTTTTTT
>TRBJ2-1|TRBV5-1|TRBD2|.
CASSFGLAGTQSYNEQFF
TGCGCCAGCAGCTTTGGACTAGCGGGCACCCAATCCTACAATGAGCAGTTCTTC
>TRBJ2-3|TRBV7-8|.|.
CASSGWDITDTQYF
TGTGCCAGCAGCGGTTGGGACATCACAGATACGCAGTATTTT
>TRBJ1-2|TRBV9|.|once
CASSGLEGYTF
TGTGCCAGCAGCGGATTGGAGGGCTACACCTTC
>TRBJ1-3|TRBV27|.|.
CASSLQGSSGNTIYF
TGTGCCAGCAGTTTACAGGGCTCCTCTGGAAACACCATATATTTT
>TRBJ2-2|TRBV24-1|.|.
CATSDPGTPNTGELFF
TGTGCCACCAGTGATCCCGGGACACCAAACACCGGGGAGCTGTTTTTT
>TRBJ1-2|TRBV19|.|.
CASSIPNFHYGYTF
TGTGCCAGTAGTATTCCGAACTTTCACTATGGCTACACCTTC
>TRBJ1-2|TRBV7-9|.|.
CASSLVREHGYTF
TGTGCCAGCAGCTTAGTACGGGAACATGGCTACACCTTC
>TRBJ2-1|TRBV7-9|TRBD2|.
CASSYDRTSGYNEQFF
TGTGCCAGCAGCTATGACAGGACTAGCGGATACAATGAGCAGTTCTTC
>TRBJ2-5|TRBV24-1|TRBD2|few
CATSDFYWTSGDWGETQYF
TGTGCCACCAGTGATTTCTATTGGACTAGCGGGGATTGGGGAGAGACCCAGTACTTC
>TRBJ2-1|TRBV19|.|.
CASSMGGHIEQFF
TGTGCCAGTAGTATGGGAGGACATATAGAGCAGTTCTTC
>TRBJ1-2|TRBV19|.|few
CASSIGGTNYGYTF
TGTGCCAGTAGTATAGGAGGCACCAACTATGGCTACACCTTC
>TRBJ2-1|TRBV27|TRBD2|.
CASSFGLAGGGLSSYNEQFF
TGTGCCAGCAGTTTCGGACTAGCGGGAGGTGGACTTAGCTCCTACAATGAGCAGTTCTTC
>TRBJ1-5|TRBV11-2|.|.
CASSPGWGGANQPQHF
TGTGCCAGCAGCCCAGGCTGGGGGGGAGCCAATCAGCCCCAGCATTTT
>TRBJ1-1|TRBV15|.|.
CATHKGGYMNTEAFF
TGTGCCACCCACAAGGGGGGGTATATGAACACTGAAGCTTTCTTT
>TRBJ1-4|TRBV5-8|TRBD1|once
CASSLQGASNEKLFF
TGTGCCAGCAGCTTACAGGGGGCGTCTAATGAAAAACTGTTTTTT
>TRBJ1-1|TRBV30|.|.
CARGQGIMNTEAFF
TGTGCCCGAGGGCAGGGGATCATGAACACTGAAGCTTTCTTT
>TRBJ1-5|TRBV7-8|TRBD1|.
CASSVTGTGAGWQPQHF
TGTGCCAGCAGCGTAACCGGGACAGGGGCCGGTTGGCAGCCCCAGCATTTT